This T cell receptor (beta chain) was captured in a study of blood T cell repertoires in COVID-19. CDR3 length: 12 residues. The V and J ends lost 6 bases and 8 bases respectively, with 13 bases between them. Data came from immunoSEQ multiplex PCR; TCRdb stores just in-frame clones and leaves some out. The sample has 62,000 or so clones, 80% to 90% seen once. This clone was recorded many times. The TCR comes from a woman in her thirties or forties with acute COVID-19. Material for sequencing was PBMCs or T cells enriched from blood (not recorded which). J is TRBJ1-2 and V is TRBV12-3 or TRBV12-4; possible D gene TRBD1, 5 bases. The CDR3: CASSREAYGYTF. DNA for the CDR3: TGTGCCAGCAGCAGGGAGGCATACGGCTACACCTTC.